These T cell receptor beta chains were read from a single sample in a study of blood T cell repertoires in COVID-19. TCRdb keeps only in-frame clones here, not all; method: immunoSEQ multiplex PCR. Here the sample spans about 240,000 clones, around 81% being singletons. The sequenced material came from peripheral blood. These receptors were obtained from a man aged 25-45 years who had recovered from COVID-19. Both conserved end residues are part of each CDR3. A D gene is named only where the DNA matches it firmly. Rows may omit the clone size; those that give it use once, few, many or a size class.

CDR3nt: TGTGCCACCAGCAGAGGAGGAGGGCTAAGCTCCTACAATGAGCAGTTCTTC
CDR3aa: CATSRGGGLSSYNEQFF
abundance: .
j_gene: TRBJ2-1
d_gene: .
v_gene: TRBV15

CDR3nt: TGTGCCAGCAGACAAGCTAGCGGGGGGGACAATGAGCAGTTCTTC
CDR3aa: CASRQASGGDNEQFF
abundance: few
j_gene: TRBJ2-1
d_gene: TRBD2
v_gene: TRBV2

CDR3nt: TGTGCCAGCAGCGTAGGAGTTGGCACAGATACGCAGTATTTT
CDR3aa: CASSVGVGTDTQYF
abundance: .
j_gene: TRBJ2-3
d_gene: .
v_gene: TRBV9

CDR3nt: TGTGCCAGCAGTGAACAACCCGGAGGGGAGACCCAGTACTTC
CDR3aa: CASSEQPGGETQYF
abundance: few
j_gene: TRBJ2-5
d_gene: .
v_gene: TRBV2

CDR3nt: TGCGCCAGCAGCTCCAGAGAGGGGGCCCGCTACGAGCAGTACTTC
CDR3aa: CASSSREGARYEQYF
abundance: .
j_gene: TRBJ2-7
d_gene: TRBD1
v_gene: TRBV5-1

CDR3nt: TGCAGCGCCCTTAGCTCCTACAATGAGCAGTTCTTC
CDR3aa: CSALSSYNEQFF
abundance: .
j_gene: TRBJ2-1
d_gene: .
v_gene: TRBV29-1

CDR3nt: TGTGCCAGTAGCAATCAGGGTTTGACTGGAAACACCATATATTTT
CDR3aa: CASSNQGLTGNTIYF
abundance: .
j_gene: TRBJ1-3
d_gene: .
v_gene: TRBV19

CDR3nt: TGTGCCAGCAGCTTAGATGGAGATCCTGGCGTGGCCCAGTACTTC
CDR3aa: CASSLDGDPGVAQYF
abundance: .
j_gene: TRBJ2-5
d_gene: .
v_gene: TRBV11-2

CDR3nt: TGTGCCAGCGGGGAGGGGGGCGCATATAATTCCGGCACTGAAGCTTTCTTT
CDR3aa: CASGEGGAYNSGTEAFF
abundance: .
j_gene: TRBJ1-1
d_gene: .
v_gene: TRBV28

CDR3nt: TGTGCCAGCAGCCCCCAGACCGGGGAGCTGTTTTTT
CDR3aa: CASSPQTGELFF
abundance: .
j_gene: TRBJ2-2
d_gene: .
v_gene: TRBV11-2

CDR3nt: TGTGCCAGCGCCTCGGGACAGCAGAACACTGAAGCTTTCTTT
CDR3aa: CASASGQQNTEAFF
abundance: .
j_gene: TRBJ1-1
d_gene: TRBD1
v_gene: TRBV6-5

CDR3nt: TGCGCCAGCAGTAAGCGGGGGGGCGAAGAGACCCAGTACTTC
CDR3aa: CASSKRGGEETQYF
abundance: .
j_gene: TRBJ2-5
d_gene: TRBD2
v_gene: TRBV5-1

CDR3nt: TGCAGTGCTAGTCCAGTCCGAGAGACCCAGTACTTC
CDR3aa: CSASPVRETQYF
abundance: .
j_gene: TRBJ2-5
d_gene: .
v_gene: TRBV20-1

CDR3nt: TGTGCCAGCAGTTCAACGGGACAGGGAAGGACTCAGCCCCAGCATTTT
CDR3aa: CASSSTGQGRTQPQHF
abundance: .
j_gene: TRBJ1-5
d_gene: TRBD1
v_gene: TRBV7-8

CDR3nt: TGTGCCAGCAGCTTAGCTCCAGCTAACTATGGCTACACCTTC
CDR3aa: CASSLAPANYGYTF
abundance: once
j_gene: TRBJ1-2
d_gene: .
v_gene: TRBV7-9

CDR3nt: TGTGCCACCCAGGAGTACAGGGATTCAGATACGCAGTATTTT
CDR3aa: CATQEYRDSDTQYF
abundance: once
j_gene: TRBJ2-3
d_gene: .
v_gene: TRBV24-1

CDR3nt: TGTGCCAGCAGCTTAGTTGGCGGGCTGTACCAAGAGACCCAGTACTTC
CDR3aa: CASSLVGGLYQETQYF
abundance: .
j_gene: TRBJ2-5
d_gene: .
v_gene: TRBV7-8

CDR3nt: TGTGCCAGCAGCTTAAGGGGAGCGGGGTTGGTTAGCACAGATACGCAGTATTTT
CDR3aa: CASSLRGAGLVSTDTQYF
abundance: .
j_gene: TRBJ2-3
d_gene: TRBD2
v_gene: TRBV7-9